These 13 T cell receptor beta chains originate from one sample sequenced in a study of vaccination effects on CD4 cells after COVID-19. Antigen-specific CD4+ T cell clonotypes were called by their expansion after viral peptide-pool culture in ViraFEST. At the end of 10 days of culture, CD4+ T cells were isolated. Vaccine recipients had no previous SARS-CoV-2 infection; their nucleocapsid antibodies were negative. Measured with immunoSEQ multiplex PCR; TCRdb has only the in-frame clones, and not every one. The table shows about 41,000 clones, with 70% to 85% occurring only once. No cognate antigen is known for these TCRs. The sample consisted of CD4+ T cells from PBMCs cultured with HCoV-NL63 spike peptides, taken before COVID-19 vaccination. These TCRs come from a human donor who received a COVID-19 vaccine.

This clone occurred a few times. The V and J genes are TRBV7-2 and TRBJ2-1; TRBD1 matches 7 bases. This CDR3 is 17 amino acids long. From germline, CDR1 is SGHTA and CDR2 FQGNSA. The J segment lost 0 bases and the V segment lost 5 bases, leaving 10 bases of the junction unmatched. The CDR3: CASSREGAVSSYNEQFF. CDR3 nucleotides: TGTGCCAGCAGCAGAGAGGGGGCAGTGAGCTCCTACAATGAGCAGTTCTTC. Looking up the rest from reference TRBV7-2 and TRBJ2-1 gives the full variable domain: GAGVSQSPSNKVTEKGKDVELRCDPISGHTALYWYRQSLGQGLEFLIYFQGNSAPDKSGLPSDRFSAERTGGSVSTLTIQRTQQEDSAVYLCASSREGAVSSYNEQFFGPGTRLTVL.

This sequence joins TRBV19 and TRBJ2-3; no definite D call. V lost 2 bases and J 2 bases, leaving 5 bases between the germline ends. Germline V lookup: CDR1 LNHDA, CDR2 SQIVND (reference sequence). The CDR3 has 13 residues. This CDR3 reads CASSIKHTDTQYF. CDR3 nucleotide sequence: TGTGCCAGTAGTATAAAACACACAGATACGCAGTATTTT.

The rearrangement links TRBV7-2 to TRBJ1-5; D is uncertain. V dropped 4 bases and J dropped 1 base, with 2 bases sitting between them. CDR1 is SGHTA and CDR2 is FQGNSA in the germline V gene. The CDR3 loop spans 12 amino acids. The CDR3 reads CASSWSNQPQHF. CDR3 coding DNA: TGTGCCAGCAGCTGGAGCAATCAGCCCCAGCATTTT.

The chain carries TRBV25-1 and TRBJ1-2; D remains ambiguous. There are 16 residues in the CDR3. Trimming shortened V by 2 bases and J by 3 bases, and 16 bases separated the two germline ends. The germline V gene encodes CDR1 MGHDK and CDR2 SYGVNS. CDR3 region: CASSEPGGVGDYGYTF. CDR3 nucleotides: TGTGCCAGCAGTGAACCTGGCGGGGTAGGTGACTATGGCTACACCTTC.

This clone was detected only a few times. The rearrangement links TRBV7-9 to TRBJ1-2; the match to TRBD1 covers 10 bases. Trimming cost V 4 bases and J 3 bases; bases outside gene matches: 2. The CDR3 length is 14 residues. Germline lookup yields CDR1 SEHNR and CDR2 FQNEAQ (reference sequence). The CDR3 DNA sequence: TGTGCCAGCAGCTCCGGGACAGGGGACTATGGCTACACCTTC. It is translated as CASSSGTGDYGYTF.

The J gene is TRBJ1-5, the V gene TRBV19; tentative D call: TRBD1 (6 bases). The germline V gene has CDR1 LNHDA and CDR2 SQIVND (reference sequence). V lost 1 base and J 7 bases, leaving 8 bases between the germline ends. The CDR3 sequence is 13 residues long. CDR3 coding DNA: TGTGCCAGTAGTATAGGGGGGGCACAGCCCCAGCATTTT. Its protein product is CASSIGGAQPQHF.

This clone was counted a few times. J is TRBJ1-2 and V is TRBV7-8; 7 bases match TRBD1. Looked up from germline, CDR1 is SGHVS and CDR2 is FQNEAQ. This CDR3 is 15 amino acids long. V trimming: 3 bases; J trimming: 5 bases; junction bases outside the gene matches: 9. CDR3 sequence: CASSFRGTEGYGYTF. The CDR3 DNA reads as TGTGCCAGCAGCTTTCGTGGGACAGAAGGGTATGGCTACACCTTC.

The CDR3 coding sequence is TGCGCCAGCAGCTCCCAGGTTTCGGGTGAGCAGTACGTC. This translates into CASSSQVSGEQYV. The V call is TRBV5-1, the J call TRBJ2-7; no definite D call. The CDR3 contains 13 residues. Germline V gives CDR1 SGHRS, CDR2 YFSETQ. Trimming removed 3 bases at V and 7 bases at J, with 14 bases between.

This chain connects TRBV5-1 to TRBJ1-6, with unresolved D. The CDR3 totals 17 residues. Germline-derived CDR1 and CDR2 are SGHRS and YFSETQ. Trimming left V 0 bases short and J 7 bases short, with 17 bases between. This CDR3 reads CASSLAAGIYENSPLHF. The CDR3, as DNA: TGCGCCAGCAGCTTGGCTGCCGGAATATACGAAAATTCACCCCTCCACTTT.

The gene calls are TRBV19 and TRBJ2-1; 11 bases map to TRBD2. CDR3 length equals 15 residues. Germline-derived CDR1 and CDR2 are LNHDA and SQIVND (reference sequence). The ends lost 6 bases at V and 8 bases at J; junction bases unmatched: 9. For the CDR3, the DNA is TGTGCCAGTAGCAAAAAAACGGGACTAGCGGATGAGCAGTTCTTC. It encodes CASSKKTGLADEQFF.

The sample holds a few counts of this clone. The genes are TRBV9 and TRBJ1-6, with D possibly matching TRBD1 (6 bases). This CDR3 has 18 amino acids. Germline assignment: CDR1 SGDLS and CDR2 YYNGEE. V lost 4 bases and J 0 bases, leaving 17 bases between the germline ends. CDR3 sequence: CASSNRDTAGSYNSPLHF. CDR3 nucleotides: TGTGCCAGCAGCAACAGGGATACCGCTGGCTCCTATAATTCACCCCTCCACTTT.

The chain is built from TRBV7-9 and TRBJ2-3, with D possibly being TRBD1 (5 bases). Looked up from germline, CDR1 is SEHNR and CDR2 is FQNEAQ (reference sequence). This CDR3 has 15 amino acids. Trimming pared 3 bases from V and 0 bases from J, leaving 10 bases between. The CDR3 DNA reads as TGTGCCAGCAGCTTTGCAGGGTTAAGCACAGATACGCAGTATTTT. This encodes CASSFAGLSTDTQYF.

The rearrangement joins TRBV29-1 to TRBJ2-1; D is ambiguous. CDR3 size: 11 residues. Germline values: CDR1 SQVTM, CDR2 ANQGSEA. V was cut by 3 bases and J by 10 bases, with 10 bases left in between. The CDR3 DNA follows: TGCAGCGTTGAGACACAAGTAGAGCAGTTCTTC. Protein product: CSVETQVEQFF.